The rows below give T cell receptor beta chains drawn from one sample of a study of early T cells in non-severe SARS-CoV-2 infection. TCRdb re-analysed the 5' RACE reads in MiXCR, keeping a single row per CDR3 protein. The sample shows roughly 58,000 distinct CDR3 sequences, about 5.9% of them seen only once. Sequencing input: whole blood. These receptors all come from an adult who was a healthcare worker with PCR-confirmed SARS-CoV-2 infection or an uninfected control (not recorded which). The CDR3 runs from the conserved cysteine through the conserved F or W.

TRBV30 CAWSVTGNFGHQPQHF
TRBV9 CASSVGAGGTGELFF
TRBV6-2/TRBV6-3 CASSYSIDRAYEQYF
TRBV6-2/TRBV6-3 CASSYGVPEAFF
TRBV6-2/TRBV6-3 CASSYRHHNQPQHF
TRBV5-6 CASSFAGDQPQHF
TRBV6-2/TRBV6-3 CASSQVAGALNTRELFF
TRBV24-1 CATSDIGTAYGYTF
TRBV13 CASSSGLAARLIGADTQYF
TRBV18 CASSPGTSGEETQYF
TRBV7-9 CASSLGAGRNNEQFF
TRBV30 CAWSTPGQGWANTEAFF
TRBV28 CAIAQGNYGYTF
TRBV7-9 CASAVGRPDEQYF
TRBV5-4 CASSSTQVGRETQYF
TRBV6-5 CASSYSTLTVKNIQYF
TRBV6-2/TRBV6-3 CASRRQGHEAFF
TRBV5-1 CASMLGGRGDEQYF
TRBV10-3 CAISDADRSDEQYF
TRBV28 CASSLRLGRPTAPGEQYF
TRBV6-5 CASMIQGSSGNTIYF
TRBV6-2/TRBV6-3 CASKGQQANYGYTF
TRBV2 CASRTDQETQYF
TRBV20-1 CSARDAGDYEQYF
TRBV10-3 CAIGTGMADTQYF
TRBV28 CASSWALWRGGTDTQYF
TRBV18 CASSRQGGGNTEAFF
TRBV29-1 CSVERLGGIDEQYF
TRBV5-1 CASSGGSTDTQYF
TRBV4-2 CASSQEGSGGTDTQYF
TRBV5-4 CASSSQGGTEAFF
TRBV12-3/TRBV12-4 CASSRDSFSLNSPLHF
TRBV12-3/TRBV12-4 CASSLDRRSRDTDYNEQFF
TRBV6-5 CASRRGTEAFF
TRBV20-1 CSARAGPRPYEQFF
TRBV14 CASTQGGATNTQYF
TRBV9 CASSVAGARDNSPLHF
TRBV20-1 CSAREASGGRYEQYF
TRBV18 CASSPDRSSGANVLTF
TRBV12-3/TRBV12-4 CASSPKAQAAQYF
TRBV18 CASSPPGQPTGNSPLHF
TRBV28 CASSLPLSAGNLQAKNIQYF
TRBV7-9 CASSYTTGGDSNQPQHF
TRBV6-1 CASSWTGAGELFF
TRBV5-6 CASSQTGSPYEQYF